One sample yielded the 8 T cell receptor beta chains listed below, sequenced in a study of graft-versus-host responses after intestinal transplantation. Their antigen targets remain unknown. Libraries were prepared by immunoSEQ multiplex PCR; TCRdb keeps only in-frame clonotypes and omits some of them. Of about 39,000 clones listed, over 90% are singletons. This material consisted of unstimulated CD8+ T cells sorted from spleen or lymph node cells, taken before transplant. These receptors were collected from a human donor who was the organ donor for an intestinal transplant.

The chain carries TRBV5-1 and TRBJ1-1; 8 bases fit TRBD1. CDR1 is SGHRS and CDR2 is YFSETQ in the germline V gene. The CDR3 is 15 residues long. V lost 5 bases and J lost 1; bases outside the gene matches: 7. The CDR3 reads CASSYRGTGNTEAFF. As DNA, the CDR3 is TGCGCCAGCAGTTACCGGGGGACAGGGAACACTGAAGCTTTCTTT.

The rearrangement uses TRBV7-9 and TRBJ2-7; D remains ambiguous. The germline V gene encodes CDR1 SEHNR and CDR2 FQNEAQ (reference sequence). The CDR3 runs to 12 residues. Trimming removed 5 bases from V and 1 base from J, with 6 bases in between. The CDR3 is CASSLESYEQYF. CDR3 coding DNA: TGTGCCAGCAGCCTCGAATCCTACGAGCAGTACTTC.

The chain uses TRBV7-6 and TRBJ2-7; TRBD1 is a possible D gene (6 bases). V was shortened by 2 bases and J by 6 bases, with 8 bases between the two germline ends. The CDR3 loop spans 12 amino acids. CDR1 and CDR2 (germline): SGHVS, FNYEAQ. DNA of the CDR3: TGTGCCAGCAGCTTACTCAGGGGCGAGCAGTACTTC. Protein sequence: CASSLLRGEQYF. The entire variable domain, with the rest obtained from reference TRBV7-6 and TRBJ2-7, is as follows: GAGVSQSPRYKVTKRGQDVALRCDPISGHVSLYWYRQALGQGPEFLTYFNYEAQQDKSGLPNDRFSAERPEGSISTLTIQRTEQRDSAMYRCASSLLRGEQYFGPGTRLTVT.

The chain joins TRBV9 to TRBJ1-1; D uncertain. Germline lookup yields CDR1 SGDLS and CDR2 YYNGEE. CDR3 length: 14 residues. Between the trimmed V and J ends, which lost 0 bases and 5 bases, there was a span of 11 bases. CDR3 amino acids: CASSVGVRGTEAFF. CDR3 coding DNA: TGTGCCAGCAGCGTAGGAGTTCGGGGAACTGAAGCTTTCTTT. The entire variable domain, with the rest obtained from reference TRBV9 and TRBJ1-1, is as follows: DSGVTQTPKHLITATGQRVTLRCSPRSGDLSVYWYQQSLDQGLQFLIQYYNGEERAKGNILERFSAQQFPDLHSELNLSSLELGDSALYFCASSVGVRGTEAFFGQGTRLTVV.

J is TRBJ2-3 and V is TRBV7-9; 9 bases map to TRBD2. With 5 bases clipped from V and 6 bases from J, the junction kept 12 bases outside the gene matches. Per germline, CDR1 SEHNR and CDR2 FQNEAQ (reference sequence). This CDR3 is 16 amino acids long. In nucleotides, the CDR3 is TGTGCCAGCAGCGCCGAGCCGGGACTAGCTGGCGATACGCAGTATTTT. It specifies CASSAEPGLAGDTQYF.

The genes are TRBV4-3 and TRBJ1-6, with a weak D call TRBD1 (6 bases). Deletions cut 0 bases from V and 7 bases from J, with 10 bases between. This CDR3 is 15 amino acids long. Germline V lookup: CDR1 LGHNA, CDR2 YSLEER. DNA of the CDR3: TGCGCCAGCAGCCAAGATCAGGGGAGAAATTCACCCCTCCACTTT. This encodes CASSQDQGRNSPLHF.

CDR3 nucleotides: TGCAGCGTTGAAGAATCGTCCAGGGCCACAGATACGCAGTATTTT. Protein product: CSVEESSRATDTQYF. V usage is TRBV29-1 and J usage is TRBJ2-3; weak D call: TRBD1 (5 bases). CDR1 is SQVTM, CDR2 ANQGSEA, per germline. CDR3 length: 15 residues. Between the trimmed V and J ends, which lost 0 bases and 2 bases, there was a span of 12 bases.

This clone was seen only a few times. V is TRBV5-1 and J is TRBJ2-7; no clear D. CDR3 length equals 13 residues. V was clipped by 0 bases and J by 0 bases, with 4 bases between them. Germline V CDR1 and CDR2: SGHRS, YFSETQ. Here the CDR3 DNA reads TGCGCCAGCAGCTTGGACAACTCCTACGAGCAGTACTTC. It encodes CASSLDNSYEQYF.